Each of the 9 T cell receptor beta chains below was sequenced from the same sample in a study of blood T cell repertoires in COVID-19. Profiled with immunoSEQ multiplex PCR; TCRdb holds only in-frame clones, not every one. The table has more than 65,000 clones, roughly 87% seen once. The sequenced sample consisted of peripheral blood. Receptors were obtained from a woman in her forties or fifties with acute or convalescent COVID-19.

The rearrangement joins TRBV28 to TRBJ2-7; 9 bases map to TRBD1. The CDR3 length is 15 residues. With V trimmed by 6 bases and J by 0 bases, 6 bases remained unmatched. Germline CDR1 reads MDHEN; CDR2 reads SYDVKM. CDR3 residues: CASSPGTGYSYEQYF. The CDR3 region has the DNA TGTGCCAGCAGCCCCGGGACAGGGTACTCCTACGAGCAGTACTTC.

The V call is TRBV5-8, the J call TRBJ2-7, with 11 nucleotides matching TRBD2. From germline, CDR1 is SGHTS and CDR2 YDEGEE. Trimming removed 2 bases from V and 2 bases from J; junction bases left unmatched: 3. This CDR3 comprises 15 residues. In DNA form, the CDR3 reads TGTGCCAGCAGCTTCGGGACTAGCGGCACCTACGAGCAGTACTTC. Protein sequence: CASSFGTSGTYEQYF.

The gene calls are TRBV4-3 and TRBJ2-2; 12 nucleotides line up with TRBD2. CDR1 is LGHNA and CDR2 is YSLEER in the germline V gene. Losses at the gene ends were 5 bases for V and 5 bases for J; bases not matched to a gene: 6. The CDR3 covers 16 residues. The DNA for the CDR3 is TGCGCCAGCAGCTCTAGCGGGAGGGTCGGGACCGGGGAGCTGTTTTTT. The encoded protein is CASSSSGRVGTGELFF.

The chain employs TRBV30 and TRBJ2-2, with a possible D match to TRBD2 (6 bases). This CDR3 region has 15 residues. V lost 8 bases to trimming and J lost 3 bases, with 19 bases between them. Germline-derived CDR1 and CDR2 are GTSNPN and SVGIG (reference sequence). The CDR3 DNA reads as TGTGCCAGCGCGGGCGGGACGGAAGACACCGGGGAGCTGTTTTTT. Protein sequence: CASAGGTEDTGELFF. The complete variable domain, with remaining parts taken from reference TRBV30 and TRBJ2-2, reads SQTIHQWPATLVQPVGSPLSLECTVEGTSNPNLYWYRQAAGRGLQLLFYSVGIGQISSEVPQNLSASRPQDRQFILSSKKLLLSDSGFYLCASAGGTEDTGELFFGEGSRLTVL.

The V gene is TRBV7-7, the J gene TRBJ1-5, with 8 nucleotides matching TRBD1. The CDR3 spans 15 residues. Per the germline V gene, CDR1 is SSHAT and CDR2 is FNYEAQ (reference sequence). The chain's CDR3 is CASASRGRDNQPQHF. In nucleotides, the CDR3 is TGTGCTAGCGCCAGCAGGGGGCGCGACAATCAGCCCCAGCATTTT.

This clone appeared a single time. The chain joins TRBV6-4 to TRBJ1-5; a weak D match, TRBD1 (5 bases). Germline CDR1 MRHNA, CDR2 SNTAGT. The CDR3 has 14 amino acids. Trimming removed 4 bases at V and 7 bases at J, with 14 bases between. In nucleotides, the CDR3 is TGTGCCAGCAGTGTGGGAGGAGGGGTCCAGCCCCAGCATTTT. The encoded protein is CASSVGGGVQPQHF.

The chain couples TRBV5-1 to TRBJ1-1, with D possibly TRBD1 on 5 matching bases. The CDR3 totals 14 residues. CDR1 is SGHRS and CDR2 is YFSETQ in the germline V gene. V shed 4 bases and J shed 3 bases, with 13 bases lying between them. In DNA form, the CDR3 reads TGCGCCAGCAGCAGCGGGACGCTAGACACTGAAGCTTTCTTT. This translates into CASSSGTLDTEAFF.

This clone was seen once. This chain joins TRBV4-3 and TRBJ1-1, with D possibly being TRBD1 (6 bases). The CDR3 sequence is 15 residues long. Germline V lookup: CDR1 LGHNA, CDR2 YSLEER. V lost 3 bases and J lost 3, with 14 bases in between. For the CDR3, the DNA is TGCGCCAGCAGCCAGGAACAAGGGGGACACACTGAAGCTTTCTTT. It is translated as CASSQEQGGHTEAFF.

The rearrangement links TRBV13 to TRBJ2-2; 12 nucleotides line up with TRBD2. Germline lookup yields CDR1 PRHDT and CDR2 FYEKMQ (reference sequence). This CDR3 has 17 residues. With V trimmed by 4 bases and J by 4 bases, 7 bases remained unmatched. The chain's CDR3 is CASSSDGLAGSTGELFF. The CDR3 region has the DNA TGTGCCAGCAGCTCAGACGGACTAGCGGGGAGCACCGGGGAGCTGTTTTTT.